The 23 T cell receptor beta chains listed next were all sequenced from one sample in a study of cytomegalovirus exposure and HLA in healthy donors (dated by TCRdb to 2016 to 2017). The library was built by means of the immunoSEQ multiplex PCR assay. The multiplex PCR relied on a mix of 60 forward primers for TCR Vbeta segments and 13 reverse primers for TCR Jbeta segments. TCRdb took this table from immuneACCESS and kept in-frame rearrangements with V and J called. Such tables lack part of the clones; where checked against another copy, unresolved V genes explain under half of the gap, and the rest is unexplained. This sample holds under 140,000 clones; around 78% were observed only once. The ten largest clonotypes hold under 1.5% of the sample. Source material: PBMCs. The receptor set was obtained from a young woman in good health and CMV-seronegative.

The chain is built from TRBV6-5 and TRBJ2-7, with D tentatively TRBD1 (6 bases). The ends were cut back, 6 bases at V and 1 base at J, with 13 bases in the middle. CDR3 length: 14 amino acids. Germline V gene data show CDR1 as MNHEY and CDR2 as SVGAGI. CDR3 DNA sequence: TGTGCCAGCAGACGCCAGGACAGATCCTACGAGCAGTACTTC. It translates to CASRRQDRSYEQYF.

With regard to this clone: The same CDR3 also results from other DNA sequences found in this sample. V gene TRBV6-6 combines with J gene TRBJ2-1; 9 bases align to TRBD2. Germline V CDR1 and CDR2: MNHNY, SVGAGI (reference sequence). The CDR3 loop spans 15 amino acids. With V trimmed by 6 bases and J by 4 bases, 7 bases remained unmatched. DNA for the CDR3: TGTGCCAGCAGGGGACTAGCAGGGGTTTACAATGAGCAGTTCTTC. As protein: CASRGLAGVYNEQFF.

This clone has just one count. The rearrangement links TRBV5-1 to TRBJ2-1; TRBD2 agrees at 8 bases. J lost 5 bases, V lost 2 bases, and 6 bases had no gene match. The CDR3 runs to 15 residues. CDR1 SGHRS and CDR2 YFSETQ come from the germline V gene. The CDR3 DNA reads as TGCGCCAGCAGCTTCGGGGGGGCCGGAGACAATGAGCAGTTCTTC. Its protein product is CASSFGGAGDNEQFF.

This sequence joins TRBV14 and TRBJ1-2; TRBD1 is a possible D gene (5 bases). The CDR3 length is 14 residues. In germline, CDR1 is SGHDN, CDR2 FVKESK. V was clipped by 2 bases and J by 5 bases, with 12 bases between them. DNA for the CDR3: TGTGCCAGCAGCCAAAGATCCCAGGGATATGGCTACACCTTC. As protein: CASSQRSQGYGYTF.

The V call is TRBV15, the J call TRBJ1-2; 9 positions agree with TRBD1. The CDR3 is made up of 13 amino acids. The junction had 1 base not matched to a gene; V was cut back by 4 bases and J by 4 bases. Looked up from germline, CDR1 is LNHNV and CDR2 is YYDKDF (reference sequence). CDR3 DNA: TGTGCCACCAGCACGGGACAGGGCTATGGCTACACCTTC. Amino acid sequence: CATSTGQGYGYTF.

The rearrangement links TRBV11-2 to TRBJ1-4; no clear D gene. CDR3 length equals 15 residues. In germline, CDR1 is SGHAT, CDR2 FQNNGV. V dropped 1 base and J dropped 3 bases, with 9 bases sitting between them. CDR3 residues: CASSLAGSSNEKLFF. The DNA of the CDR3 is TGTGCCAGCAGCTTAGCGGGTAGTTCTAATGAAAAACTGTTTTTT.

The chain links TRBV9 to TRBJ1-6; 7 bases are shared with TRBD1. CDR1 is SGDLS, CDR2 YYNGEE, per germline. Trimming at V came to 2 bases and at J to 10 bases, leaving 9 bases not matched to a gene. There are 15 residues in the CDR3. CDR3 amino acids: CASSVQGEWESPLHF. DNA of the CDR3: TGTGCCAGCAGCGTCCAGGGGGAGTGGGAATCACCCCTCCACTTT.

The V and J genes are TRBV9 and TRBJ2-5; tentative D call: TRBD2 (5 bases). Germline V lookup: CDR1 SGDLS, CDR2 YYNGEE. The CDR3 spans 16 residues. V lost 4 bases and J 5 bases, leaving 21 bases between the germline ends. The CDR3 loop reads CASSPLSPPREETQYF. CDR3 bases: TGTGCCAGCAGCCCTCTCTCGCCCCCGAGGGAGGAGACCCAGTACTTC.

The rearrangement links TRBV5-1 to TRBJ2-5; 7 bases map to TRBD2. The CDR3 is 14 amino acids. Germline V gene lookup returns CDR1 SGHRS and CDR2 YFSETQ. V gave up 1 base and J gave up 1 base; unmatched junction bases: 1. DNA for the CDR3: TGCGCCAGCAGCTTGACTAGCGCCCAAGAGACCCAGTACTTC. Amino acid sequence: CASSLTSAQETQYF.

The chain carries TRBV4-1 and TRBJ2-7; 7 nucleotides match TRBD1. V lost 2 bases, J lost 2 bases, and 3 bases stayed unmatched. The CDR3 has 14 amino acids. CDR1 and CDR2 from the germline V gene are MGHRA and YSYEKL. The CDR3 is CASSQPGGAYEQYF. As DNA, the CDR3 is TGCGCCAGCAGCCAACCAGGGGGAGCCTACGAGCAGTACTTC.

This chain joins TRBV21-1 and TRBJ2-5; the table's D call, TRBD2, was not checked against the DNA. TRBV21-1 is termed a pseudogene. The CDR3 contains 17 residues. CDR3 bases: TGTGCCAGCAGCAAAGTCGGACTAGCGGGAGCCGTAGAGACCCAGTACTTC. Encoded protein: CASSKVGLAGAVETQYF.

This clone was detected a few times. The J gene is TRBJ1-2, the V gene TRBV2; D remains unclear. Germline loops: CDR1 SNHLY, CDR2 FYNNEI. The V end lost 8 bases, the J end lost 1 base, and 11 bases lay between the germline ends. This CDR3 region has 13 residues. CDR3 sequence: CASSREVNYGYTF. The CDR3 DNA reads TGTGCCAGCTCCCGGGAGGTTAACTATGGCTACACCTTC.

The rearrangement joins TRBV28 to TRBJ2-4; 10 nucleotides align to TRBD2. The CDR3 totals 17 residues. With V trimmed by 3 bases and J by 2 bases, 7 bases remained unmatched. Per germline, CDR1 MDHEN and CDR2 SYDVKM. The CDR3 here is CASSLMVAGGTKNIQYF. CDR3 sequence (DNA): TGTGCCAGCAGTTTGATGGTAGCGGGAGGAACCAAAAACATTCAGTACTTC.

This sequence joins TRBV27 and TRBJ2-7; possible D gene TRBD1, 5 bases. Germline-derived CDR1 and CDR2 are MNHEY and SMNVEV (reference sequence). The CDR3 extends over 13 amino acids. Trimming took off 6 bases at V and 9 bases at J, with 18 bases between the two ends. The CDR3 nucleotides read TGTGCCAGCAGCTTAACCCCAGGGTCTGGGCAGTACTTC. Encoded protein: CASSLTPGSGQYF.

The CDR3 reads CASSVDAWTGDGYTF. CDR3 nucleotide sequence: TGTGCCAGCAGCGTAGATGCGTGGACAGGCGATGGCTACACCTTC. The V call is TRBV9, the J call TRBJ1-2; TRBD1 aligns across 7 bases. From germline, CDR1 is SGDLS and CDR2 YYNGEE. This CDR3 spans 15 amino acids. V shed 0 bases and J 6 bases; nucleotides not matched to a gene: 8.

This clone has just one count. The gene calls are TRBV7-2 and TRBJ2-3, with D uncertain. From germline, CDR1 is SGHTA and CDR2 FQGNSA. Trimming removed 6 bases at V and 1 base at J, with 8 bases between. The CDR3 has 13 residues. The CDR3 coding sequence is TGTGCCAGCAGTCGTCAGGGCACAGATACGCAGTATTTT. This codes for CASSRQGTDTQYF.

This clone was seen a single time. The rearrangement joins TRBV11-2 to TRBJ1-5; D gene ambiguous. CDR1 and CDR2 from the germline V gene are SGHAT and FQNNGV. The CDR3 spans 15 residues. The V end was cut by 1 base, the J end by 0 bases, with 7 bases between. This chain's CDR3 is CASSLVADSNQPQHF. Written as DNA, the CDR3 is TGTGCCAGCAGCTTAGTGGCAGATAGCAATCAGCCCCAGCATTTT.

This chain connects TRBV28 to TRBJ2-2; tentative D call: TRBD1 (6 bases). The CDR3 is made up of 15 amino acids. V lost 5 bases, J lost 0 bases, and 10 bases lay in between. Per germline, CDR1 MDHEN and CDR2 SYDVKM. CDR3 loop: CASSAWTANTGELFF. The CDR3 DNA follows: TGTGCCAGCAGTGCCTGGACAGCGAACACCGGGGAGCTGTTTTTT. Full variable domain (missing parts from reference TRBV28 and TRBJ2-2): DVKVTQSSRYLVKRTGEKVFLECVQDMDHENMFWYRQDPGLGLRLIYFSYDVKMKEKGDIPEGYSVSREKKERFSLILESASTNQTSMYLCASSAWTANTGELFFGEGSRLTVL.

This chain connects TRBV21-1 to TRBJ2-7; TRBD1, as called in the table, went unchecked against the DNA. TRBV21-1 is reported as a pseudogene. The CDR3 contains 15 residues. Here the CDR3 reads CASSNPKTGANEQYF. In DNA form, the CDR3 reads TGTGCCAGCAGCAACCCGAAGACAGGGGCCAACGAGCAGTACTTC.

This clone was counted between two and nine times. J is TRBJ1-2 and V is TRBV6-1; D ambiguous. The CDR3 runs to 12 residues. Deletions cut 5 bases from V and 0 bases from J, with 4 bases between. Germline CDR1 MNHNS, CDR2 SASEGT. CDR3 region: CASSSSNYGYTF. Written as DNA, the CDR3 is TGTGCCAGCAGTTCCTCTAACTATGGCTACACCTTC.

This clone appeared a single time. The gene calls are TRBV7-2 and TRBJ1-1, with D unclear. The V end was cut by 8 bases, the J end by 0 bases, with 13 bases between. The CDR3 runs to 14 residues. Germline V gene sequence: CDR1 SGHTA, CDR2 FQGNSA. CDR3 loop: CASAPVAVNTEAFF. The CDR3 nucleotides are TGTGCCAGCGCCCCAGTCGCGGTGAACACTGAAGCTTTCTTT.

The chain combines TRBV9 with TRBJ2-2, with a possible D match to TRBD1 (6 bases). The CDR3 contains 14 residues. Germline V lookup: CDR1 SGDLS, CDR2 YYNGEE. V dropped 0 bases and J dropped 6 bases, with 9 bases sitting between them. The CDR3 protein is CASSVAAGAGELFF. In nucleotides, the CDR3 is TGTGCCAGCAGCGTAGCGGCAGGGGCCGGGGAGCTGTTTTTT.

This chain joins TRBV6-5 and TRBJ2-7, with 7 bases lining up with TRBD1. V shed 5 bases, J shed 7 bases, and the junction held 8 bases outside the gene matches. Looked up from germline, CDR1 is MNHEY and CDR2 is SVGAGI. CDR3 length: 13 residues. CDR3 DNA sequence: TGTGCCAGCAGTGCCGGACAGGACCCGGAGCAGTACTTC. Translated, it gives CASSAGQDPEQYF.